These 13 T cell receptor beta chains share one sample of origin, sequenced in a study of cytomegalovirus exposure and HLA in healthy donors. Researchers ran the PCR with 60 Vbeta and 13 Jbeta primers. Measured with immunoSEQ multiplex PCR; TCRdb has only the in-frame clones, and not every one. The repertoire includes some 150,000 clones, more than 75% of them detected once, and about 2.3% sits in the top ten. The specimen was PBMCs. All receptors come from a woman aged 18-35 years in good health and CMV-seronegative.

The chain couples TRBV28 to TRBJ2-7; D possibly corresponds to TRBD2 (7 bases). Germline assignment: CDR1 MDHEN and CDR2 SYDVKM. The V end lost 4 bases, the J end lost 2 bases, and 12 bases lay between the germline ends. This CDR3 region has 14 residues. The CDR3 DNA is TGTGCCAGCAGTTGGGAAGGGGGGGCCTACGAGCAGTACTTC. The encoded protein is CASSWEGGAYEQYF.

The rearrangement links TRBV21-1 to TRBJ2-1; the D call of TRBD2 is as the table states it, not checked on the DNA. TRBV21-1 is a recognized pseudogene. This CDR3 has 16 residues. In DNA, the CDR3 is TGTGCCAGCAGGTCTCTAGCGGCCAGCTCCTACAATGAGCAGTTCTTC. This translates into CASRSLAASSYNEQFF.

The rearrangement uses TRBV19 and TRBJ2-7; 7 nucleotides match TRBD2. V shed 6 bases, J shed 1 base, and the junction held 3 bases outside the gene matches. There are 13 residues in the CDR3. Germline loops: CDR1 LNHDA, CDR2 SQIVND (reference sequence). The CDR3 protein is CASSGDYSYEQYF. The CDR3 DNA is TGTGCCAGTAGCGGGGACTATTCCTACGAGCAGTACTTC.

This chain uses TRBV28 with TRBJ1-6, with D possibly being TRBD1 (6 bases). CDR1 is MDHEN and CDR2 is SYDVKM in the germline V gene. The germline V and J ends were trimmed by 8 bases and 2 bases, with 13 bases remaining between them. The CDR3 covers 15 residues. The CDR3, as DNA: TGTGCCAGCCGCACAGGGAGAACCTATAATTCACCCCTCCACTTT. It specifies CASRTGRTYNSPLHF.

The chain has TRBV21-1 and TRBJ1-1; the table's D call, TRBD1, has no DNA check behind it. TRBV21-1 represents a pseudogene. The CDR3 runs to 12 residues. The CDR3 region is CASSRDTTEAFF. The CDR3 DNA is TGTGCCAGCAGCAGGGACACGACTGAAGCTTTCTTT.

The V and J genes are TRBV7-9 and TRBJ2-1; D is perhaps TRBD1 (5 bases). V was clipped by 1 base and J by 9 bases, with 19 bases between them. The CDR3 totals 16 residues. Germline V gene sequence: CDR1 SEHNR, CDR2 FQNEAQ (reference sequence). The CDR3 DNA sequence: TGTGCCAGCAGCTTAGGGGTTGGGGCTGAAACTTTTGAGCAGTTCTTC. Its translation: CASSLGVGAETFEQFF.

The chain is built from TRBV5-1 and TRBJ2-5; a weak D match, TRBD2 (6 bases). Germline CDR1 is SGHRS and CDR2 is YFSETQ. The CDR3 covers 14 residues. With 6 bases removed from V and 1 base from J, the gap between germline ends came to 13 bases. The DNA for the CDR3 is TGCGCCAGCACCTCCTGGGGAGGCCAAGAGACCCAGTACTTC. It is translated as CASTSWGGQETQYF.

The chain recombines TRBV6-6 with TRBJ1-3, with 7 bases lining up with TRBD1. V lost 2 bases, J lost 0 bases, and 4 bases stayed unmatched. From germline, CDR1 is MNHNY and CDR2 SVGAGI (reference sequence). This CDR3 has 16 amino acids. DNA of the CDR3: TGTGCCAGCAGTTACGGGACAGCCGCCTCTGGAAACACCATATATTTT. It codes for CASSYGTAASGNTIYF.

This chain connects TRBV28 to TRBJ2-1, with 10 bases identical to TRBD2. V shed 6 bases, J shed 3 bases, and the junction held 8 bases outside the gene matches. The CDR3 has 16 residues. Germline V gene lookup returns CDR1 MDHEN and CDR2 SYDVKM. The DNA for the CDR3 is TGTGCCAGCAGCCCATTTAGCGGGGGGCACTACAATGAGCAGTTCTTC. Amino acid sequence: CASSPFSGGHYNEQFF.

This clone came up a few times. CDR3 in amino acids: CASSSHRGGTYEQYF. DNA of the CDR3: TGTGCCAGCAGCTCCCACAGGGGGGGGACCTACGAGCAGTACTTC. The rearrangement joins TRBV5-4 to TRBJ2-7; a possible D gene is TRBD1 (8 bases). Trimming removed 3 bases from V and 2 bases from J, with 15 bases in between. CDR1 is SGHNT, CDR2 YYREEE, per germline (reference sequence). The CDR3 contains 15 residues.

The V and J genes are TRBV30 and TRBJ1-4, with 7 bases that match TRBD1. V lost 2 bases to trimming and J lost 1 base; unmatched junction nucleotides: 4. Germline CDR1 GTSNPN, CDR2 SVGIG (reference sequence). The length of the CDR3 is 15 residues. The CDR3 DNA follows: TGTGCCTGGAGTTGGACAGGTCAAACTAATGAAAAACTGTTTTTT. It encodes CAWSWTGQTNEKLFF.

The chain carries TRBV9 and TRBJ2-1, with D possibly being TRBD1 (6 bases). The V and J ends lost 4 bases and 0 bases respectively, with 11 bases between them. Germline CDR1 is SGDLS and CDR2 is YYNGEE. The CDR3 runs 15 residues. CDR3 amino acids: CASSWTASSYNEQFF. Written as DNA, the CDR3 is TGTGCCAGCAGCTGGACAGCCAGCTCCTACAATGAGCAGTTCTTC.

CDR3 sequence reads: CASSRAVHRTDTQYF. The CDR3 bases are TGTGCCAGCAGCCGAGCGGTGCATCGCACAGATACGCAGTATTTT. The gene calls are TRBV7-2 and TRBJ2-3; D possibly corresponds to TRBD2 (5 bases). The CDR3 is 15 amino acids. Germline V lookup: CDR1 SGHTA, CDR2 FQGNSA. With 5 bases removed from V and 1 base from J, the gap between germline ends came to 13 bases.